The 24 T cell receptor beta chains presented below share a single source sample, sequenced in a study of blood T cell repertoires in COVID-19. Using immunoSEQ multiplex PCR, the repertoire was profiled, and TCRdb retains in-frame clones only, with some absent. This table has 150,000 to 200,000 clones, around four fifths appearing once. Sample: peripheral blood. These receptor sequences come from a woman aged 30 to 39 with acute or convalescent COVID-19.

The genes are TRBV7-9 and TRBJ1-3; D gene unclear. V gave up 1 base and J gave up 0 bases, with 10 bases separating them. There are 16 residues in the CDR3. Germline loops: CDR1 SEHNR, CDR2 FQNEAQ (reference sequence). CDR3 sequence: CASSLGMGSSGNTIYF. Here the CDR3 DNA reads TGTGCCAGCAGCTTAGGGATGGGGAGCTCTGGAAACACCATATATTTT.

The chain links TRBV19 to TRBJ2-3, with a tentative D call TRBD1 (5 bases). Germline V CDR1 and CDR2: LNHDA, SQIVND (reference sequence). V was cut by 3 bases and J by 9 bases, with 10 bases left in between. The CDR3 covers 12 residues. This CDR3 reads CASSMTQGTQYF. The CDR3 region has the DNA TGTGCCAGTAGTATGACGCAGGGAACGCAGTATTTT.

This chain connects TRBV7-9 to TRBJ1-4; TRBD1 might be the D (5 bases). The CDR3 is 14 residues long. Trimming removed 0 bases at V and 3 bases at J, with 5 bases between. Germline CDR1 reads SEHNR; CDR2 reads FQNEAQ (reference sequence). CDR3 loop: CASSLAGANEKLFF. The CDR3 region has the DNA TGTGCCAGCAGCTTAGCAGGGGCTAATGAAAAACTGTTTTTT.

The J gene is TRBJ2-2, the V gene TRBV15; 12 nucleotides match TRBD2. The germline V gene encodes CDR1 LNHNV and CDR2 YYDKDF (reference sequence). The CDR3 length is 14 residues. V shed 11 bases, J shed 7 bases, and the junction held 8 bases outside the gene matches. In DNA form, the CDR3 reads TGTGCCGCCACCCTAGCGGGAGGGCACGGGGAGCTGTTTTTT. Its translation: CAATLAGGHGELFF. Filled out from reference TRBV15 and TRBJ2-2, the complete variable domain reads DAMVIQNPRYQVTQFGKPVTLSCSQTLNHNVMYWYQQKSSQAPKLLFHYYDKDFNNEADTPDNFQSRRPNTSFCFLDIRSPGLGDTAMYLCAATLAGGHGELFFGEGSRLTVL.

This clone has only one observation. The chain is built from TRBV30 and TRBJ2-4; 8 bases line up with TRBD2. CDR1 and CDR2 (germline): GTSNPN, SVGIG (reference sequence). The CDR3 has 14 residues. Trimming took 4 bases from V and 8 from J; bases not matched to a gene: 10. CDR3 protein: CAWTGGRGGYIQYF. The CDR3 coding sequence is TGTGCCTGGACCGGTGGGCGCGGGGGGTACATTCAGTACTTC.

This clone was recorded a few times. The CDR3, as DNA: TGTGCCAGCACTGTAGAAGACTCCTACGAGCAGTACTTC. This sequence encodes CASTVEDSYEQYF. This sequence joins TRBV2 and TRBJ2-7; D is undetermined. V dropped 7 bases and J dropped 0 bases, with 10 bases sitting between them. There are 13 residues in the CDR3. Germline V gives CDR1 SNHLY, CDR2 FYNNEI.

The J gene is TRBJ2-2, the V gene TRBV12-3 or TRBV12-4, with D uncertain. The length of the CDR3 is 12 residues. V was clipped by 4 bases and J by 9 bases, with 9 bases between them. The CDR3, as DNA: TGTGCCAGCAGTTGGAGTTTGCGGGAGCTGTTTTTT. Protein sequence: CASSWSLRELFF.

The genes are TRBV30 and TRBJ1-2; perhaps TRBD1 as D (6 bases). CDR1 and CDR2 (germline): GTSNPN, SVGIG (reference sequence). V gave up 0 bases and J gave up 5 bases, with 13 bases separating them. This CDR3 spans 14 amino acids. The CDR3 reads CAWSVRQGSYGYTF. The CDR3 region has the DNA TGTGCCTGGAGTGTAAGGCAGGGGAGTTATGGCTACACCTTC.

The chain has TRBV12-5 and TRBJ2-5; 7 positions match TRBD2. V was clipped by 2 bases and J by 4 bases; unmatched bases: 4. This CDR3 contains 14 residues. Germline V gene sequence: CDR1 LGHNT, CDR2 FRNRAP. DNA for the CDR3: TGTGCTAGTGGTTTGTTCCCGGGGGGAGAGACCCAGTACTTC. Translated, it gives CASGLFPGGETQYF.

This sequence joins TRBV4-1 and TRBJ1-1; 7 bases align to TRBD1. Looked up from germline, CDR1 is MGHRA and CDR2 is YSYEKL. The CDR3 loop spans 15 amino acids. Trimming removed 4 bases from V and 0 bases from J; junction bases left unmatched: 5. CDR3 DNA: TGCGCCAGCAGCCTTCGGGACAGCTTGAACACTGAAGCTTTCTTT. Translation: CASSLRDSLNTEAFF.

CDR3 nucleotide sequence: TGTGCCAGCAGCCAGGTGCCGGGACAGGGGGCTTATGGCTACACCTTC. Translated, it gives CASSQVPGQGAYGYTF. The J gene is TRBJ1-2, the V gene TRBV4-2; 12 bases are a match to TRBD1. In germline, CDR1 is LGHNA, CDR2 YNFKEQ. V dropped 3 bases and J dropped 5; count of bases not matched to a gene: 7. This CDR3 contains 16 residues.

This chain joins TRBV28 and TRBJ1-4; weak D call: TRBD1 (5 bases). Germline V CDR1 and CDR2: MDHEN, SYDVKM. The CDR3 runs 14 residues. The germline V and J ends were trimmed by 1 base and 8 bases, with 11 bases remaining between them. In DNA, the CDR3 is TGTGCCAGCAGTTTATTTAATAGGGGCGAAAAACTGTTTTTT. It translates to CASSLFNRGEKLFF.

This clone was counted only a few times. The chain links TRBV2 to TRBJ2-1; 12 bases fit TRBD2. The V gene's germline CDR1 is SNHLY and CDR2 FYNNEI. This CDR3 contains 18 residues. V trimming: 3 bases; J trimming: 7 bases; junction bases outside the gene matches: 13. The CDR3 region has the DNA TGTGCCAGCAGTGATCCCCTAGCGGGAGGGCACGATAGGAATGAGCAGTTCTTC. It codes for CASSDPLAGGHDRNEQFF.

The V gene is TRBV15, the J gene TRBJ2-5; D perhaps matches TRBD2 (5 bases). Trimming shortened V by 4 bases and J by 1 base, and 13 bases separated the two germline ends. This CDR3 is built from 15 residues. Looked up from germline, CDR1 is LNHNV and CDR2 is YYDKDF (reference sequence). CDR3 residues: CATSNRTVVQETQYF. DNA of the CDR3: TGTGCCACCAGCAATAGGACTGTGGTCCAAGAGACCCAGTACTTC.

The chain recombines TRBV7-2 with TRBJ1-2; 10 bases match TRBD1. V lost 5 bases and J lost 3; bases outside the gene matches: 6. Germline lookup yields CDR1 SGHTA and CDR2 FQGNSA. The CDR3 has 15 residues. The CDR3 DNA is TGTGCCAGCAGCCTGGCAGGGACAGGGGACTATGGCTACACCTTC. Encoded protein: CASSLAGTGDYGYTF.

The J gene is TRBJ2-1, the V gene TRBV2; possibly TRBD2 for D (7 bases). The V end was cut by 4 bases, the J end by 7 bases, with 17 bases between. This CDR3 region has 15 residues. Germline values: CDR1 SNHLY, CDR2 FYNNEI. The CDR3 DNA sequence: TGTGCCAGCAGTGTAGGGGGGGCAGGGGTAAATGAGCAGTTCTTC. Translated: CASSVGGAGVNEQFF.

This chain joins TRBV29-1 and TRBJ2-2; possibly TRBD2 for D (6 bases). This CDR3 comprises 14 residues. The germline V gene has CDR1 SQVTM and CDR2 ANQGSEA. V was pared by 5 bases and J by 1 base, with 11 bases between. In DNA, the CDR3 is TGCAGCGTTACCGGACTATTGAACACCGGGGAGCTGTTTTTT. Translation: CSVTGLLNTGELFF.

The CDR3 spells CSVDQQVDYGYTF. CDR3 nucleotides: TGCAGCGTTGATCAACAGGTCGACTATGGCTACACCTTC. This rearrangement joins TRBV29-1 to TRBJ1-2; a possible D gene is TRBD1 (5 bases). This CDR3 is built from 13 residues. The V gene's germline CDR1 is SQVTM and CDR2 ANQGSEA. V shed 3 bases and J shed 3 bases, with 11 bases lying between them.

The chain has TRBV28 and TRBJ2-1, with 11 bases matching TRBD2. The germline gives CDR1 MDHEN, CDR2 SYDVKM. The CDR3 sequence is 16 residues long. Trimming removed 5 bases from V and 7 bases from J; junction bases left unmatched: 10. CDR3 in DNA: TGTGCCAGCAGTCCAGGGACTAGCGGCGATGTTAATGAGCAGTTCTTC. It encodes CASSPGTSGDVNEQFF.

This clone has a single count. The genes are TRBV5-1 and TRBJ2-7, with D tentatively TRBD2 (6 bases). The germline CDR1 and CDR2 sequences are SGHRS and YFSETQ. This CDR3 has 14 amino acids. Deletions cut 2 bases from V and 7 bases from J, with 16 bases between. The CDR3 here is CASSFRRAEGEQYF. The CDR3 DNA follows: TGCGCCAGCAGCTTCCGGAGGGCCGAGGGAGAGCAGTACTTC.

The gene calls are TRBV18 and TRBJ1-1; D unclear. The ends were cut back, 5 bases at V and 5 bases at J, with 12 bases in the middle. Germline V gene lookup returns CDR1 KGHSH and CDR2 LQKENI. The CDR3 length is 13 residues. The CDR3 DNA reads TGTGCCAGCTCAGTTTATACGAGGACTGAAGCTTTCTTT. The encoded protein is CASSVYTRTEAFF.

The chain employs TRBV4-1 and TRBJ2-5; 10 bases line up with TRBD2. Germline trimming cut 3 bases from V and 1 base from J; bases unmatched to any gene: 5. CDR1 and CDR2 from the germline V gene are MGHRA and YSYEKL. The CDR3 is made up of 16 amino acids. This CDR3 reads CASSQISGGAQETQYF. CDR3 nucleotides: TGCGCCAGCAGCCAGATAAGCGGGGGGGCCCAAGAGACCCAGTACTTC.

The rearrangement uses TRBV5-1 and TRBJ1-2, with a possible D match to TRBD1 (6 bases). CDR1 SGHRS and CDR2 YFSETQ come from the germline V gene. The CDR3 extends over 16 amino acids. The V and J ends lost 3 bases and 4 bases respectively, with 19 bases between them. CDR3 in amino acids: CASSSSPSQGTYGYTF. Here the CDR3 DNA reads TGCGCCAGCAGCTCATCCCCATCACAGGGTACCTATGGCTACACCTTC.

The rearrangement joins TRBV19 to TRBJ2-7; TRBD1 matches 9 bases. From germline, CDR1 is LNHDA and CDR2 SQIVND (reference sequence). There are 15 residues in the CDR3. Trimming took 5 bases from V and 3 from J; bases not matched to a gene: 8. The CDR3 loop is CASSWGTGHNYEQYF. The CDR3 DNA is TGTGCCAGTAGTTGGGGGACAGGGCACAACTACGAGCAGTACTTC.